A single sample is the source of the 20 T cell receptor beta chains below, sequenced in a study of T cells in Graves' hyperthyroidism and ophthalmopathy. It was RNA transcripts that yielded the amplified TCR beta CDR3 regions. With the HTBI primer set, the TCR CDR3 went through a first round of RT-PCR. TCRdb re-called the multiplex PCR reads with MiXCR, one entry per CDR3 protein. The sample comprises about 360,000 distinct CDR3 sequences, roughly 13% of which are singletons, and around 9.2% rests with the top ten. Sequenced material: blood. The receptor set was obtained from a woman aged 18-30 years with Graves' hyperthyroidism.

The table lists this clonotype with many counts. This chain links TRBV7-2 with TRBJ1-5, with no clear D. The CDR3 consists of 15 residues. Germline CDR1 reads SGHTA; CDR2 reads FQGNSA. V lost 6 bases and J lost 0, with 12 bases in between. CDR3 residues: CASRKDLASNQPQHF. The CDR3 bases are TGTGCCAGCAGGAAGGACTTGGCTAGCAATCAGCCCCAGCATTTT.

This clonotype was counted at least ten times. The genes are TRBV7-8 and TRBJ2-7; perhaps D is TRBD1 or TRBD2 (5 bases each). In germline, CDR1 is SGHVS, CDR2 FQNEAQ. The CDR3 has 15 amino acids. Trimming left V 1 base short and J 2 bases short, with 12 bases between. The DNA of the CDR3 is TGTGCCAGCAGCTTAGGGGGCGAGGGCGCCTACGAGCAGTACTTC. Protein: CASSLGGEGAYEQYF.

This clonotype was seen just once. A single base separates this from a much larger clone, so it may be a read error. V and J are TRBV28 and TRBJ2-7, with no clear D. CDR1 is MDHEN and CDR2 is SYDVKM in the germline V gene. This CDR3 is built from 14 residues. CDR3 sequence: CASSYGGTSSERYF. For the CDR3, the DNA is TGTGCCAGCAGTTATGGCGGAACATCAAGCGAGCGGTACTTC.

This clonotype occurred many times. This chain uses TRBV18 with TRBJ2-7, with 9 bases that match TRBD1. The CDR3 is made up of 16 amino acids. V lost 3 bases, J lost 4 bases, and 10 bases stayed unmatched. Germline V lookup: CDR1 KGHSH, CDR2 LQKENI. CDR3 sequence reads: CASSPLIWTGDYEQYF. The CDR3 DNA reads TGTGCCAGCTCACCCTTAATTTGGACAGGGGATTACGAGCAGTACTTC.

This clonotype has ten or more counts. J is TRBJ2-1 and V is TRBV14, with 8 bases aligning to TRBD2. The CDR3 has 16 residues. Germline V gene lookup returns CDR1 SGHDN and CDR2 FVKESK. V gave up 4 bases and J gave up 7 bases; unmatched junction bases: 12. CDR3 amino acids: CASSRPGGGIGNEQFF. The CDR3 DNA reads as TGTGCCAGCAGCCGTCCGGGCGGGGGGATAGGTAATGAGCAGTTCTTC.

This clonotype has a count of ten or more. V is TRBV29-1 and J is TRBJ2-3, with D possibly matching TRBD2 (5 bases). Germline CDR1 is SQVTM and CDR2 is ANQGSEA. The CDR3 has 15 amino acids. With 4 bases removed from V and 1 base from J, the gap between germline ends came to 15 bases. The CDR3 here is CSVGERAGGTDTQYF. CDR3 in DNA: TGCAGCGTTGGTGAGAGGGCTGGGGGCACAGATACGCAGTATTTT.

Ten or more counts support this clonotype. The CDR3 is CASGRGVPNTGELFF. CDR3 bases: TGTGCCAGCGGGAGAGGGGTCCCAAACACCGGGGAGCTGTTTTTT. The rearrangement uses TRBV7-8 and TRBJ2-2; D assignment may be TRBD1 or TRBD2 (5 bases each). Germline V gives CDR1 SGHVS, CDR2 FQNEAQ. Trimming took 8 bases from V and 2 from J, leaving 15 bases between them. The CDR3 is made up of 15 amino acids.

V is TRBV27 and J is TRBJ2-5; D call uncertain. Per the germline V gene, CDR1 is MNHEY and CDR2 is SMNVEV (reference sequence). Trimming removed 4 bases at V and 2 bases at J, with 8 bases between. The CDR3 has 13 amino acids. The CDR3 region has the DNA TGTGCCAGCAGTTCGAGACGACAAGAGACCCAGTACTTC. It encodes CASSSRRQETQYF.

This clonotype was counted many times. The chain carries TRBV20-1 and TRBJ1-5, with no clear D. CDR1 and CDR2 from the germline V gene are DFQATT and SNEGSKA (reference sequence). The V end was cut by 7 bases, the J end by 0 bases, with 13 bases between. The CDR3 length is 14 residues. The CDR3 DNA follows: TGCAGTGTACCCAGCCCTCCTAGCAATCAGCCCCAGCATTTT. Translation gives CSVPSPPSNQPQHF.

This clonotype was counted many times. The genes are TRBV11-2 and TRBJ2-1; D might be TRBD2 (5 bases). This CDR3 has 17 residues. Germline V CDR1 and CDR2: SGHAT, FQNNGV. V gave up 4 bases and J gave up 7 bases, with 23 bases separating them. The CDR3: CASSSRALGRGWNEQFF. The CDR3 nucleotides are TGTGCCAGCAGCTCTCGAGCGTTAGGGAGAGGTTGGAATGAGCAGTTCTTC.

V usage is TRBV6-4 and J usage is TRBJ2-3; 8 bases are a match to TRBD1. V lost 5 bases and J lost 3; bases outside the gene matches: 7. This CDR3 is 15 amino acids long. The germline V gene encodes CDR1 MRHNA and CDR2 SNTAGT. The CDR3 here is CASSRGQGATDTQYF. CDR3 nucleotide sequence: TGTGCCAGCAGTCGCGGACAGGGTGCGACAGATACGCAGTATTTT.

This clonotype came up many times. The CDR3: CASSEAANYGYTF. Here the CDR3 DNA reads TGTGCCAGCAGTGAAGCGGCTAACTATGGCTACACCTTC. The chain uses TRBV2 and TRBJ1-2; D is uncertain. The CDR3 runs to 13 residues. Germline V gene lookup returns CDR1 SNHLY and CDR2 FYNNEI. V was clipped by 0 bases and J by 0 bases, with 2 bases between them.

This clonotype was observed a handful of times. The V and J genes are TRBV28 and TRBJ2-7; tentatively, D is TRBD2 (5 bases). Germline CDR1 is MDHEN and CDR2 is SYDVKM. Trimming left V 8 bases short and J 2 bases short, with 16 bases between. The CDR3 sequence is 14 residues long. CDR3 protein: CASLNGGGAYEQYF. As DNA, the CDR3 is TGTGCCAGCCTTAATGGAGGCGGTGCCTACGAGCAGTACTTC.

This clonotype was picked up one time. This could be a read error, since a much larger clone is one nucleotide away. The chain employs TRBV18 and TRBJ1-1; D is unresolved. The CDR3 extends over 13 amino acids. Germline lookup yields CDR1 KGHSH and CDR2 LQKENI. CDR3 loop: CASSPPSGDEASF. CDR3 bases: TGTGCCAGCTCACCACCGAGCGGCGATGAAGCTTCCTTT.

This clonotype was detected ten times or more. The genes are TRBV12-3 or TRBV12-4 and TRBJ1-5; TRBD1 matches 7 bases. The V and J ends lost 7 bases and 11 bases, in that order; junction bases with no gene match: 14. The CDR3 runs 14 residues. The CDR3 DNA reads TGTGCCAGCACCCGGACAGGCGGCGAAGGAGCCCAGCATTTT. Amino acid sequence: CASTRTGGEGAQHF.

The table lists this clonotype with many counts. The chain employs TRBV19 and TRBJ2-1; 14 positions agree with TRBD2. Per the germline V gene, CDR1 is LNHDA and CDR2 is SQIVND (reference sequence). After removal of 8 bases from V and 6 bases from J, the junction contained 9 bases not matched to a gene. This CDR3 contains 16 residues. In nucleotides, the CDR3 is TGTGCCAGTGCCGAGGCGGGACTAGCGGGAGTCAATGAGCAGTTCTTC. Its protein product is CASAEAGLAGVNEQFF.

The sample holds many counts of this clonotype. The CDR3 nucleotides read TGCAGTGCTTCCATGGACACTGAAGCTTTCTTT. Translating it yields CSASMDTEAFF. The chain links TRBV20-1 to TRBJ1-1; unclear D gene. V was shortened by 5 bases and J by 3 bases, with 7 bases between the two germline ends. This CDR3 comprises 11 residues. CDR1 and CDR2 (germline): DFQATT, SNEGSKA (reference sequence).

A note on this clonotype: This may arise from a read error, as a much more abundant clone is one base away. This chain joins TRBV18 and TRBJ2-6; tentatively, D is TRBD1 or TRBD2 (6 bases each). There are 17 residues in the CDR3. CDR1 KGHSH and CDR2 LQKENI come from the germline V gene. In nucleotides, the CDR3 is TGTGCCAGCTCACCACAGCAGGGCACATCGGGGGCCAACGTCATGACTTTC. It codes for CASSPQQGTSGANVMTF.

This clonotype occurred a few times. J is TRBJ2-3 and V is TRBV20-1; D is uncertain. V dropped 5 bases and J dropped 9 bases, with 18 bases sitting between them. Germline V gene sequence: CDR1 DFQATT, CDR2 SNEGSKA (reference sequence). The CDR3 totals 13 residues. Here the CDR3 DNA reads TGCAGTGCTCAGGACCAGGCGGATGGCACGCAGTATTTT. Amino acid sequence: CSAQDQADGTQYF.

J is TRBJ2-2 and V is TRBV7-6; weak D call: TRBD2 (5 bases). Trimming removed 5 bases at V and 5 bases at J, with 12 bases between. Germline-derived CDR1 and CDR2 are SGHVS and FNYEAQ. CDR3 length: 14 residues. The CDR3 sequence is CASSPTIATGELFF. The DNA for the CDR3 is TGTGCCAGCAGCCCAACTATAGCGACCGGGGAGCTGTTTTTT.